These T cell receptor beta chains were read from a single sample in a study of regulatory T cells in long-lasting Graves disease. MiXCR, run by TCRdb on the multiplex PCR reads, gives a single entry per CDR3 protein. The sample holds approximately 390,000 distinct CDR3 sequences, 15% to 20% seen once. Separately, the same data were catalogued under a study of T cells in Graves' hyperthyroidism and ophthalmopathy.

This material consisted of peripheral blood mononuclear cells (PBMCs), taken at new diagnosis, from a patient treated with antithyroid drugs. The receptors originated from a woman aged 18-29 years with Graves disease. The conserved cysteine and the conserved F or W are not part of the CDR3 here.

ASSVEGEGTDTQY TRBJ2-3 TRBV9
ASSFDPPNTEAF TRBJ1-1 TRBV27
ASSQIPPSEQY TRBJ2-7 TRBV7-8
ASTDRTSYNEQF TRBJ2-1 TRBV6-1
AWPQSGYGYT TRBJ1-2 TRBV30
ATSRDYGEVETQY TRBJ2-5 TRBV15
ASSRLSSYEQY TRBJ2-7 TRBV6-1
ASSLTATFEAF TRBJ1-1 TRBV7-3
AWNEVGADQPQH TRBJ1-5 TRBV30
ASSFLSSGNTIY TRBJ1-3 TRBV5-6